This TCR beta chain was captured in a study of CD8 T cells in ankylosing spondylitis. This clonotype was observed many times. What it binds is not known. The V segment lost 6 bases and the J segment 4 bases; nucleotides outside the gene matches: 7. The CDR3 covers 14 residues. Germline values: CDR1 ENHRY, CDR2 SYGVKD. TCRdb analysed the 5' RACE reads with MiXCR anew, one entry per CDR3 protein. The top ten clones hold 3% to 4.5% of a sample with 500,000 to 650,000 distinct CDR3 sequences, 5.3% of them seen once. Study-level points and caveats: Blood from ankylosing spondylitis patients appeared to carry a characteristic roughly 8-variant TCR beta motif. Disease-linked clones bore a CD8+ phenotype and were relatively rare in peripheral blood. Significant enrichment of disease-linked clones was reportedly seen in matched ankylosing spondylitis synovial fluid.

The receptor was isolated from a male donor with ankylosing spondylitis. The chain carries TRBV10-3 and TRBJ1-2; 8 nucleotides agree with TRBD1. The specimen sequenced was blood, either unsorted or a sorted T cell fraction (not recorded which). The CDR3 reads CAISGQGRGYGYTF. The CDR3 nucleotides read TGTGCCATCAGCGGACAGGGTCGTGGCTATGGCTACACCTTC.